The table lists the clone carrying this TCR beta chain with a few counts. Its antigen is not identified. The V end lost 2 bases, the J end lost 6 bases, and 8 bases lay between the germline ends. This CDR3 has 12 amino acids. Per germline, CDR1 SGHRS and CDR2 YFSETQ. TCRdb used MiXCR to reprocess the 5' RACE reads, holding one entry per CDR3 protein. The data contain over 45,000 distinct CDR3 sequences, roughly 28% of them singletons. The study's findings and limits: Tumor Treg TCRs overlapped most with tumor naive CD4+ cells. Larger-cohort validation covered only one TCR beta V-J rearrangement.

Treg sorting used a CD4+CD25+CD127-/low gate. This TCR derives from a female donor with breast cancer. Sequenced: tumor-infiltrating Tregs sorted from the breast tumor. The V call is TRBV5-1, the J call TRBJ1-1; D is unresolved. The CDR3 spells CASSLRDSEAFF. DNA for the CDR3: TGCGCCAGCAGCTTAAGGGATTCTGAAGCTTTCTTT.